This passage covers 14 T cell receptor beta chains from one sample sequenced in a study of T cell repertoires in cytomegalovirus infection. TCRdb itself ran the reads through MiXCR, one entry per CDR3 protein. The data hold about 830,000 distinct CDR3 sequences, with about 30% observed a single time. The antigens for these receptors are not known. The sequences come from cultured CD8+ T cells from PBMCs, collected from culture after CMV antigen stimulation. The receptors shown here come from a human donor in good health (CMV status not recorded). Some clones in this sample may be carry-over from other donors' samples.

This clonotype was seen at least ten times. The rearrangement uses TRBV6-1 and TRBJ1-5; D is perhaps TRBD1 (6 bases). Trimming took 4 bases from V and 2 from J, leaving 18 bases between them. The germline CDR1 and CDR2 sequences are MNHNS and SASEGT. The CDR3 spans 17 residues. CDR3 amino acids: CASSVGRDTMGNQPQHF. The CDR3 DNA reads as TGTGCCAGCAGTGTCGGCAGGGACACTATGGGCAATCAGCCCCAGCATTTT.

The sample holds a few counts of this clonotype. The chain employs TRBV7-9 and TRBJ2-7; D remains ambiguous. The CDR3 runs 13 residues. Germline CDR1 SEHNR, CDR2 FQNEAQ (reference sequence). V lost 2 bases and J lost 6, with 11 bases in between. The CDR3 bases are TGTGCCAGCAGCTTATCACACCCCGCCGAGCAGTACTTC. Translated: CASSLSHPAEQYF.

This chain connects TRBV9 to TRBJ2-3, with 7 positions matching TRBD1. The V gene's germline CDR1 is SGDLS and CDR2 YYNGEE. CDR3 length: 19 amino acids. Unmatched junction bases numbered 20, after V lost 3 bases and J lost 4 bases. In nucleotides, the CDR3 is TGTGCCAGCAGCGGGGGTTTATTTACGACAGGGCAGGCCCCAGATACGCAGTATTTT. Translating gives CASSGGLFTTGQAPDTQYF.

About this clonotype: This clone may be a read error of a much larger clone one base away. The chain combines TRBV7-2 with TRBJ1-5; D gene unclear. In germline, CDR1 is SGHTA, CDR2 FQGNSA. There are 16 residues in the CDR3. The CDR3 protein is CASSLFGQYSDQPQHF. The CDR3 bases are TGTGCCAGCAGCTTATTCGGGCAGTATAGCGATCAGCCCCAGCATTTT. The variable domain in full, completed from reference TRBV7-2 and TRBJ1-5, reads GAGVSQSPSNKVTEKGKDVELRCDPISGHTALYWYRQSLGQGLEFLIYFQGNSAPDKSGLPSDRFSAERTGGSVSTLTIQRTQQEDSAVYLCASSLFGQYSDQPQHFGDGTRLSIL.

This clonotype appeared a few times. The chain recombines TRBV4-3 with TRBJ1-1; unclear D gene. Deletions cut 0 bases from V and 2 bases from J, with 10 bases between. Germline loops: CDR1 LGHNA, CDR2 YSLEER. This CDR3 comprises 15 residues. The CDR3 loop reads CASSQDLTLNTEAFF. Written as DNA, the CDR3 is TGCGCCAGCAGCCAAGACTTAACATTAAACACTGAAGCTTTCTTT.

This chain links TRBV5-6 with TRBJ1-6, with 8 nucleotides matching TRBD1. The germline V gene has CDR1 SGHDT and CDR2 YYEEEE. This CDR3 is built from 15 residues. V shed 4 bases, J shed 7 bases, and the junction held 7 bases outside the gene matches. Here the CDR3 DNA reads TGTGCCAGCAGCACCCAGGGGGCAAGAAATTCACCCCTCCACTTT. It codes for CASSTQGARNSPLHF. Full variable domain (remainder filled in from reference TRBV5-6 and TRBJ1-6): DAGVTQSPTHLIKTRGQQVTLRCSPKSGHDTVSWYQQALGQGPQFIFQYYEEEERQRGNFPDRFSGHQFPNYSSELNVNALLLGDSALYLCASSTQGARNSPLHFGNGTRLTVT.

The genes are TRBV7-8 and TRBJ2-7; D gene ambiguous. V was shortened by 5 bases and J by 2 bases, with 13 bases between the two germline ends. CDR1 is SGHVS and CDR2 is FQNEAQ in the germline V gene. This CDR3 spans 14 amino acids. CDR3 sequence: CASSQPDGTYEQYV. The CDR3 DNA reads as TGTGCCAGCAGCCAACCGGACGGAACCTACGAGCAGTACGTC.

The genes are TRBV27 and TRBJ1-1; 11 nucleotides match TRBD1. The CDR3 is made up of 16 amino acids. Germline CDR1 reads MNHEY; CDR2 reads SMNVEV (reference sequence). The trim removed 5 bases at V and 3 bases at J, leaving 8 bases unmatched. CDR3 region: CASSPRDRGRDTEAFF. CDR3 sequence (DNA): TGTGCCAGCAGTCCAAGGGACAGGGGGAGGGACACTGAAGCTTTCTTT.

This clonotype came up a few times. This chain uses TRBV19 with TRBJ1-1, with D unresolved. Trimming took 5 bases from V and 1 from J, leaving 11 bases between them. Germline V CDR1 and CDR2: LNHDA, SQIVND (reference sequence). The CDR3 covers 14 residues. CDR3 nucleotide sequence: TGTGCCAGTAGTTTAACGCTCGAGAACACTGAAGCTTTCTTT. Its translation: CASSLTLENTEAFF.

Notes on this clonotype: A much larger clone lies a single base off, so this may be a read error. The chain has TRBV7-3 and TRBJ2-1, with D possibly called TRBD1 or TRBD2 (5 bases each). This CDR3 has 14 residues. The germline gives CDR1 SGHTA, CDR2 FQGTGA. V lost 4 bases and J 2 bases, leaving 9 bases between the germline ends. The chain's CDR3 is CASSSQGPYNEQFF. CDR3 nucleotides: TGTGCCAGCAGCTCGCAGGGACCCTACAATGAGCAGTTCTTC.

This clonotype was counted only a few times. The V call is TRBV11-2, the J call TRBJ2-1; D is undetermined. This CDR3 has 14 amino acids. The germline V gene encodes CDR1 SGHAT and CDR2 FQNNGV. V was shortened by 5 bases and J by 5 bases, with 13 bases between the two germline ends. The CDR3 DNA reads TGTGCCAGCAGCCAGGACCCTGCTGACAATGAGCAGTTCTTC. This gives the protein CASSQDPADNEQFF.

This sequence joins TRBV3-1 and TRBJ1-2; weak D call: TRBD1 (5 bases). The V and J ends lost 3 bases and 8 bases respectively, with 22 bases between them. Germline-derived CDR1 and CDR2 are LGHDT and YNNKEL (reference sequence). CDR3 length: 16 residues. Written as DNA, the CDR3 is TGTGCCAGCAGCCAGCAGATCCGGGACGGTATTAGAGGCTACACCTTC. Its protein product is CASSQQIRDGIRGYTF.

The chain combines TRBV6-6 with TRBJ2-1; 8 bases align to TRBD2. Germline values: CDR1 MNHNY, CDR2 SVGAGI (reference sequence). The CDR3 loop spans 17 amino acids. V dropped 5 bases and J dropped 1; count of bases not matched to a gene: 10. The chain's CDR3 is CASSPRESGGSYNEQFF. CDR3 in DNA: TGTGCCAGCAGTCCCCGGGAGAGCGGGGGATCCTACAATGAGCAGTTCTTC.

CDR3 bases: TGTGCCAGCAGCTCCAGTCCCGGGACAGGGAATCTTTACTACGAGCAGTACTTC. Protein sequence: CASSSSPGTGNLYYEQYF. The J gene is TRBJ2-7, the V gene TRBV9; 9 bases are shared with TRBD1. Germline CDR1 reads SGDLS; CDR2 reads YYNGEE. Unmatched junction bases numbered 17, after V lost 4 bases and J lost 3 bases. The CDR3 is 18 amino acids.